This T cell receptor (beta chain) was captured by sequencing in a study of beta chain features in type 1 diabetes. Notes on the study in general: All four CD4+ subsets of Type 1 diabetes patients contained TCRB CDR3s that were moderately but significantly shorter.

This clone showed up just a few times. Its target is unknown. cDNA synthesis used the whole RNA isolate, giving expressed TCRB sequences. Assay: immunoSEQ multiplex PCR; the TCRdb copy retains only in-frame clones and omits some. This table has about 180,000 clones, 6% to 9% appearing once. This CDR3 is 15 amino acids long. Germline assignment: CDR1 MDHEN and CDR2 SYDVKM. Trimming left V 7 bases short and J 2 bases short, with 18 bases between. V is TRBV28 and J is TRBJ2-7, with D tentatively TRBD1 (5 bases). The receptor was isolated from a man younger than 30 with type 1 diabetes. The sequenced sample was central memory CD4+ T cells from blood. CDR3 nucleotides: TGTGCCAGCACTCTTGGACATTTTAGTCCCTACGAGCAGTACTTC. This codes for CASTLGHFSPYEQYF.